This T cell receptor (beta chain) was sequenced during a study of blood T cell repertoires in COVID-19. Looking at the study overall: In each case, the material was cDNA or gDNA derived from T cells, B-cell-depleted T cells, or PBMCs.

This table comes from immunoSEQ multiplex PCR, and its TCRdb copy is limited to in-frame clones, with some not included. Of 50,000 or so clones listed, around 87% are singletons. This clone was counted a few times. Trimming took 5 bases from V and 0 from J; bases not matched to a gene: 8. The CDR3 contains 17 residues. The germline CDR1 and CDR2 sequences are SGHVS and FNYEAQ. The sequence was collected from a man aged 45-65 years with active COVID-19. V usage is TRBV7-6 and J usage is TRBJ1-3; 9 bases line up with TRBD1. The sequencing sample was made of peripheral blood. CDR3 sequence (DNA): TGTGCCAGCAGCCAGGGACAGGGCCGCAGCTCTGGAAACACCATATATTTT. It specifies CASSQGQGRSSGNTIYF. Drawing the rest from reference TRBV7-6 and TRBJ1-3, the complete variable domain is GAGVSQSPRYKVTKRGQDVALRCDPISGHVSLYWYRQALGQGPEFLTYFNYEAQQDKSGLPNDRFSAERPEGSISTLTIQRTEQRDSAMYRCASSQGQGRSSGNTIYFGEGSWLTVV.